This T cell receptor beta chain appears in the sequencing data of a study of cytomegalovirus exposure and HLA in healthy donors. Overall study results and limits: Cytomegalovirus association was assigned to 150 to 200 TCR beta chains. Later examination showed HLA-associated TCR beta chains had greater clonal expansion than equally common others. Among the most significant clusters, several appeared linked to common viral pathogens in a later analysis.

On this clone itself: Its matching antigen is unknown.

This PCR relied on a set of 60 Vbeta primers and 13 Jbeta primers. Here immunoSEQ multiplex PCR was the method, and the copy in TCRdb shows in-frame clones only, minus some. Altogether 200,000 to 250,000 clones are present, 65% to 75% being singletons, with the ten largest covering 1.8%. This receptor was taken from a woman in her 30s in good health and CMV-seronegative. The specimen was PBMCs.

The CDR3 region is CAWSVQVGGLGYTF. CDR3 bases: TGTGCCTGGAGTGTACAGGTCGGTGGTCTGGGCTACACCTTC. The chain uses TRBV30 and TRBJ1-2; D is perhaps TRBD1 (5 bases). Germline lookup yields CDR1 GTSNPN and CDR2 SVGIG (reference sequence). The CDR3 is made up of 14 amino acids. The germline V and J ends were trimmed by 0 bases and 8 bases, with 16 bases remaining between them.